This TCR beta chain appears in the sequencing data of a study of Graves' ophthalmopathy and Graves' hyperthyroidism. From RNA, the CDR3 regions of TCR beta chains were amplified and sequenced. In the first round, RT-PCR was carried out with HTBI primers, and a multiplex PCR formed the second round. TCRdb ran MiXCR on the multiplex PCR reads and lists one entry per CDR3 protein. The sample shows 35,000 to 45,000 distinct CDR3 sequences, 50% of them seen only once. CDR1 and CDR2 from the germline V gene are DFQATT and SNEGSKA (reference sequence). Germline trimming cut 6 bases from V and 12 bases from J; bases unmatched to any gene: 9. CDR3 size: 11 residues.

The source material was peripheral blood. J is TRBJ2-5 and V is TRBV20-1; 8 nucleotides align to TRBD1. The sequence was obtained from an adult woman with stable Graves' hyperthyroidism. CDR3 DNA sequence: TGCAGTGCCCGCCCTCCGGGACAGGAGTACTTC. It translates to CSARPPGQEYF.